The subject of this entry is one TCR beta chain. The target antigen is unknown. Being one base from a much bigger clone, this may be a read error. For Graves' hyperthyroidism to be stable, ophthalmopathy could not progress within 18 months. Uncontrolled infection, other autoimmune disease, pregnancy and lactation each barred patients from inclusion. The source of the sample is a study of T cells in Graves' hyperthyroidism and ophthalmopathy. Study-level points and caveats: It was a median about 7.1 months before onset that the model predicted ophthalmopathy. Most clonotypes expanded in the thyroid (above 0.001) were also present in blood.

This CDR3 has 14 amino acids. Germline CDR1 reads LNHDA; CDR2 reads SQIVND (reference sequence). The TCR beta CDR3 regions underwent amplification using RNA transcripts as the source. During a first-round RT-PCR of the TCR CDR3, the HTBI primer set was used. TCRdb re-called the multiplex PCR reads through MiXCR, storing one row per CDR3 protein. Of about 610,000 distinct CDR3 sequences listed, under 60% were seen once; the top ten hold approximately 7.5%. The sequence derives from a woman aged 18-30 years with Graves' hyperthyroidism. Material for sequencing was peripheral blood or thyroid tissue (not recorded which). The genes are TRBV19 and TRBJ2-2; possible D gene TRBD2, 5 bases. The CDR3, as DNA: TGTGCCAGTAGTATAGTTAGCCCGACCGGGGAGCTGCTTTTT. This gives the protein CASSIVSPTGELLF.